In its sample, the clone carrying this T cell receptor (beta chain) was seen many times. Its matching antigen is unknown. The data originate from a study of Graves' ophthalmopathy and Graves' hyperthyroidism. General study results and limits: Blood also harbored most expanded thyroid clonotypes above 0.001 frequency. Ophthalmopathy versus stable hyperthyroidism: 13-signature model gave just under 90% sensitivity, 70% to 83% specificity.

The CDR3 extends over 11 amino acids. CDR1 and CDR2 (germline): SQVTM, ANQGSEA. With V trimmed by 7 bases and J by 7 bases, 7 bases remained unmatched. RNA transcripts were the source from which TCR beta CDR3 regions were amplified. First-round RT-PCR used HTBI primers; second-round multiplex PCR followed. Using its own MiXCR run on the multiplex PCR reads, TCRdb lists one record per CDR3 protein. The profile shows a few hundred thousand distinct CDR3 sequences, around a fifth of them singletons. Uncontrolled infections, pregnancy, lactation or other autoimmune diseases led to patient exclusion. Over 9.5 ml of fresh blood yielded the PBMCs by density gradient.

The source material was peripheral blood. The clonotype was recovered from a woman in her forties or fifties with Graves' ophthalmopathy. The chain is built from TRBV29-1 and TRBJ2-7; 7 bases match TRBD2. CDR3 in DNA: TGCAGCGCCAGAAAGGGAGGGGAGCAGTACTTC. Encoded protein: CSARKGGEQYF.